A single sample gave rise to the 8 T cell receptor beta chains below, sequenced in a study of cytomegalovirus exposure and HLA in healthy donors. Clones were sequenced by immunoSEQ multiplex PCR, and TCRdb holds only the in-frame ones, with some missing. Among around 350,000 clones listed, roughly 89% were seen once. Sequenced input: PBMCs. These receptors all come from a woman between 18 and 30 years old in good health and CMV-seronegative.

The chain uses TRBV19 and TRBJ1-3, with D maybe TRBD1 (5 bases). The CDR3 covers 13 residues. V lost 10 bases, J lost 0 bases, and 10 bases lay in between. The germline V gene has CDR1 LNHDA and CDR2 SQIVND (reference sequence). CDR3 nucleotide sequence: TGTGCCACCGCGGACATCTCTGGAAACACCATATATTTT. It is translated as CATADISGNTIYF.

This CDR3 reads CASSLGTTNNSPLHF. For the CDR3, the DNA is TGTGCCAGCAGCTTAGGGACAACGAATAATTCACCCCTCCACTTT. The V and J genes are TRBV11-2 and TRBJ1-6, with D possibly matching TRBD1 (5 bases). This CDR3 is built from 15 residues. Germline V gives CDR1 SGHAT, CDR2 FQNNGV. Trimming took off 1 base at V and 5 bases at J, with 9 bases between the two ends.

This chain joins TRBV14 and TRBJ2-1; possible D gene TRBD1, 5 bases. Deletions cut 4 bases from V and 7 bases from J, with 17 bases between. The CDR3 sequence is 15 residues long. Germline V gene lookup returns CDR1 SGHDN and CDR2 FVKESK. The CDR3 DNA sequence: TGTGCCAGCAGCCTTAGTGCAGGGCCGAGTAATGAGCAGTTCTTC. As protein: CASSLSAGPSNEQFF.

This chain joins TRBV4-1 and TRBJ2-7; D not certain. Germline loops: CDR1 MGHRA, CDR2 YSYEKL. V lost 1 base and J lost 5, with 12 bases in between. This CDR3 comprises 14 residues. The CDR3 nucleotides read TGCGCCAGCAGCCAAGCTTCGCAGGCAAACGAGCAGTACTTC. It encodes CASSQASQANEQYF.

The chain uses TRBV10-1 and TRBJ1-5; 10 bases fit TRBD1. The CDR3 sequence is 20 residues long. With V trimmed by 6 bases and J by 2 bases, 19 bases remained unmatched. The germline V gene encodes CDR1 WNHNN and CDR2 SYGVQD (reference sequence). This chain's CDR3 is CASRTTTGTGDEVGNQPQHF. The CDR3 nucleotides are TGCGCCAGCAGGACTACCACCGGGACAGGGGATGAGGTTGGCAATCAGCCCCAGCATTTT.

The chain links TRBV2 to TRBJ1-5, with 10 bases aligning to TRBD1. The CDR3 runs to 15 residues. After removal of 6 bases from V and 7 bases from J, the junction contained 9 bases not matched to a gene. The germline CDR1 and CDR2 sequences are SNHLY and FYNNEI. CDR3 loop: CASRGQGISGQPQHF. The CDR3 region has the DNA TGTGCCAGCAGGGGACAGGGGATTTCTGGACAGCCCCAGCATTTT.

The chain recombines TRBV29-1 with TRBJ2-1, with D possibly matching TRBD1 (6 bases). Germline V gene lookup returns CDR1 SQVTM and CDR2 ANQGSEA. The length of the CDR3 is 13 residues. V was pared by 6 bases and J by 4 bases, with 13 bases between. The CDR3 region is CSVPRGQYNEQFF. The DNA for the CDR3 is TGCAGCGTCCCACGCGGACAGTACAATGAGCAGTTCTTC.

The chain recombines TRBV10-3 with TRBJ2-1; 9 bases align to TRBD2. CDR1 and CDR2 from the germline V gene are ENHRY and SYGVKD. The CDR3 consists of 17 residues. Trimming cost V 4 bases and J 10 bases; bases outside gene matches: 17. CDR3 in DNA: TGTGCCATCAGTGCTCCCCTGCGGGAGGGCCGAGGTCCAGAGCAGTTCTTC. Residues: CAISAPLREGRGPEQFF.